This passage covers 14 T cell receptor beta chains from one sample sequenced in a study of cytomegalovirus exposure and HLA in healthy donors. Vbeta (60) and Jbeta (13) primers were used in the PCR. Sequencing was performed with immunoSEQ multiplex PCR; in TCRdb, only in-frame clones are kept and a portion is missing. The sample records about 170,000 clones, around 83% being singletons. The sequenced sample consisted of PBMCs. The receptor set was obtained from a man younger than 35 in good health and CMV-seropositive.

The chain has TRBV10-3 and TRBJ2-7; tentatively, D is TRBD2 (7 bases). The germline CDR1 and CDR2 sequences are ENHRY and SYGVKD. This CDR3 spans 16 amino acids. Deletions cut 0 bases from V and 3 bases from J, with 15 bases between. The CDR3 is CAISESGWGGRYEQYF. The CDR3 region has the DNA TGTGCCATCAGTGAGTCAGGGTGGGGGGGCCGCTACGAGCAGTACTTC.

As DNA, the CDR3 is TGCGCCAGCAGCCAAGAGTCCGGGACAGGGCGCTCTGGAAACACCATATATTTT. Its protein is CASSQESGTGRSGNTIYF. The chain recombines TRBV4-3 with TRBJ1-3, with 9 nucleotides matching TRBD1. The V and J ends lost 0 bases and 0 bases, in that order; junction bases with no gene match: 6. This CDR3 comprises 18 residues. CDR1 is LGHNA and CDR2 is YSLEER in the germline V gene.

The CDR3 is CASSFAQGGQETQYF. As DNA, the CDR3 is TGCGCCAGCAGCTTCGCTCAGGGGGGCCAAGAGACCCAGTACTTC. The chain uses TRBV5-1 and TRBJ2-5, with a weak D call TRBD1 (7 bases). Germline V gene lookup returns CDR1 SGHRS and CDR2 YFSETQ. V lost 2 bases and J lost 1, with 12 bases in between. This CDR3 is built from 15 residues.

This clone was observed once. The rearrangement uses TRBV6-5 and TRBJ1-2, with D possibly being TRBD1 (6 bases). Trimming removed 5 bases from V and 4 bases from J, with 14 bases in between. The CDR3 is 14 amino acids. Germline CDR1 is MNHEY and CDR2 is SVGAGI. The chain's CDR3 is CASSDLGAIYGYTF. The CDR3 region has the DNA TGTGCCAGCAGTGATTTGGGGGCCATCTATGGCTACACCTTC.

This chain uses TRBV27 with TRBJ1-1; D is possibly TRBD1 (5 bases). The length of the CDR3 is 14 residues. Germline loops: CDR1 MNHEY, CDR2 SMNVEV (reference sequence). Deletions cut 3 bases from V and 5 bases from J, with 13 bases between. CDR3 sequence: CASSFPDRRTEAFF. CDR3 nucleotides: TGTGCCAGCAGTTTCCCCGACAGAAGGACTGAAGCTTTCTTT.

About this clone itself: One junction end disagrees with the germline gene, perhaps due to a read error. The chain carries TRBV9 and TRBJ2-6, with 9 bases matching TRBD1. CDR1 is SGDLS, CDR2 YYNGEE, per germline. This CDR3 contains 17 residues. The DNA of the CDR3 is TGTGCCAGCAGCGGACGACAGGGGGATCGTGGGGCCAACGGCCTGACTTTC. Protein product: CASSGRQGDRGANGLTF.

This clone was found a few times. The chain carries TRBV5-4 and TRBJ2-5, with 8 positions matching TRBD2. This CDR3 region has 13 residues. The V and J ends lost 3 bases and 9 bases, in that order; junction bases with no gene match: 7. Looked up from germline, CDR1 is SGHNT and CDR2 is YYREEE (reference sequence). The CDR3: CASSSPGGEAQYF. CDR3 DNA: TGTGCCAGCAGCTCCCCGGGAGGGGAGGCCCAGTACTTC.

This clone is a singleton in its sample. V usage is TRBV6-6 and J usage is TRBJ2-7; tentatively, D is TRBD1 (6 bases). Trimming pared 6 bases from V and 3 bases from J, leaving 21 bases between. This CDR3 comprises 16 residues. Germline V gene data show CDR1 as MNHNY and CDR2 as SVGAGI (reference sequence). CDR3 sequence reads: CASRSTYGQTGYEQYF. The CDR3 DNA follows: TGTGCCAGCAGGTCCACCTACGGACAGACCGGCTACGAGCAGTACTTC.

The rearrangement joins TRBV9 to TRBJ2-3; D might be TRBD2 (7 bases). This CDR3 spans 14 amino acids. Looked up from germline, CDR1 is SGDLS and CDR2 is YYNGEE. V lost 8 bases, J lost 1 base, and 14 bases lay in between. The CDR3 is CASGGGRGTDTQYF. The DNA of the CDR3 is TGTGCCAGTGGGGGGGGGCGGGGCACAGATACGCAGTATTTT. Supplemented by reference TRBV9 and TRBJ2-3, the full variable domain reads DSGVTQTPKHLITATGQRVTLRCSPRSGDLSVYWYQQSLDQGLQFLIQYYNGEERAKGNILERFSAQQFPDLHSELNLSSLELGDSALYFCASGGGRGTDTQYFGPGTRLTVL.

In its sample, this clone was seen once. The V and J genes are TRBV7-3 and TRBJ1-2, with D perhaps matching TRBD1 (5 bases). The CDR3 is 14 residues long. The V end lost 5 bases, the J end lost 4 bases, and 14 bases lay between the germline ends. Per the germline V gene, CDR1 is SGHTA and CDR2 is FQGTGA. This CDR3 reads CASSPGRGVYGYTF. The CDR3 DNA follows: TGTGCCAGCAGCCCAGGGCGGGGGGTCTATGGCTACACCTTC.

The genes are TRBV10-3 and TRBJ2-7; D possibly corresponds to TRBD2 (7 bases). This CDR3 is built from 14 residues. V gave up 5 bases and J gave up 5 bases, with 16 bases separating them. Germline V gene data show CDR1 as ENHRY and CDR2 as SYGVKD. CDR3 residues: CAISKREGVNEQYF. DNA of the CDR3: TGTGCCATCAGTAAGAGGGAGGGGGTCAACGAGCAGTACTTC.

This chain links TRBV10-3 with TRBJ2-7; no clear D gene. Trimming removed 0 bases from V and 2 bases from J, with 11 bases in between. The CDR3 runs 15 residues. Germline V gene data show CDR1 as ENHRY and CDR2 as SYGVKD. For the CDR3, the DNA is TGTGCCATCAGTGAGTCGATAGCCACGACCTACGAGCAGTACTTC. Translation gives CAISESIATTYEQYF.

The chain joins TRBV6-6 to TRBJ1-2; TRBD1 aligns across 9 bases. The CDR3 loop spans 15 amino acids. The V gene end was trimmed by 2 bases and the J gene end by 4 bases; junction bases not matched to a gene: 5. Per the germline V gene, CDR1 is MNHNY and CDR2 is SVGAGI (reference sequence). CDR3 sequence: CASSYRPGQGYGYTF. In DNA, the CDR3 is TGTGCCAGCAGTTACAGACCGGGACAGGGCTATGGCTACACCTTC.

The chain links TRBV6-5 to TRBJ2-2; D unresolved. Germline CDR1 MNHEY, CDR2 SVGAGI. Trimming shortened V by 7 bases and J by 6 bases, and 3 bases separated the two germline ends. CDR3 size: 10 residues. The CDR3 sequence is CASIAGELFF. Written as DNA, the CDR3 is TGTGCCAGCATAGCCGGGGAGCTGTTTTTT.